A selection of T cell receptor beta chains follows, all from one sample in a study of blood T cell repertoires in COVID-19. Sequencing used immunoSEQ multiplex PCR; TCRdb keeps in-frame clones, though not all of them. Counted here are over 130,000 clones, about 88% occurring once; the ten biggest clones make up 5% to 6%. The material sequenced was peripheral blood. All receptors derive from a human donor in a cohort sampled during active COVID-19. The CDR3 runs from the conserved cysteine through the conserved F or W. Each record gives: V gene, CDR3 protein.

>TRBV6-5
CASGLLAGGQEQFF
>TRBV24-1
CATSETGGLDYNEQFF
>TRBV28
CASSLDGQPYEQYF
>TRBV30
CACYRDRLREQFF
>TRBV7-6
CASRRLAGEGYEQYF
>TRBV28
CASSWTRDRGMESNQPQHF
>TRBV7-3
CASSSLAGPNTGELFF
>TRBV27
CASSLWWTGETGELFF
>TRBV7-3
CASSPRGGAGGDTQYF
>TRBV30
CAWSPRSSPLHF
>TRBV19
CASRYQGLAGRNEQFF
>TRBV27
CASSLSAGKADTQYF
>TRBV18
CASSPARDRVEVEQYF
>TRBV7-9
CASSQSGSQNQPQHF
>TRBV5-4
CASSSGLALNEQFF
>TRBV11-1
CASAGEGAYEQYF
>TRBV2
CASSERGTGSNQPQHF
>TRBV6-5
CASSYERSQPQHF
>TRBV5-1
CASSLKKGEQGTGELFF
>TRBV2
CASSRGTSGGETQYF
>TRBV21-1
CASSKARDRGNTGELFF
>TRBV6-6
CASSDLGGQGLGYTF
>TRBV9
CASSVGDATNEKLFF
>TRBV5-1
CASSLRGAFGAGPSYEQYF
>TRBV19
CASRWQGTGNYEQYF
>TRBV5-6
CASSLKLAAQETQYF
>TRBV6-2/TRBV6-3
CASSPGTGVAYNEQFF
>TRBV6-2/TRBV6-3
CASSPLYNEQFF
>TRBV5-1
CASSGTTESADTQYF
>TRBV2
CASSETSGSEFF
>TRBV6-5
CASSYGTGGTQPQHF
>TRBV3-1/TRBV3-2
CASSQVTGLVETIRGQYF
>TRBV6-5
CASSRDRQETQYF
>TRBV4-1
CASSQGGGLNTGELFF
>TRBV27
CASSFSPMVTDTQYF
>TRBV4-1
CASSQEGAGGSWNTGELFF
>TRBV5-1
CASSFYGGTGTDTQYF
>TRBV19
CASTRTGLNTEAFF
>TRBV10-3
CAISPAGQGPSNPYEQYF
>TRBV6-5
CASSTTAGLTDTQYF
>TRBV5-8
CASSYRGLQYEQYF
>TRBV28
CASSYGDSASNQPQHF
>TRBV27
CASSRTGRRTNYGYTF
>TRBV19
CASSIGTGGPTTQYF
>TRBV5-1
CASSPNTGRKFTDTQYF
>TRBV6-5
CASSLGLLTGELFF
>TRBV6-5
CASRRGQGPYNEQFF
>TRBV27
CASSLQGRRSGYEQYF
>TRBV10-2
CASSTGTGVQPQHF
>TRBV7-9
CASRLRQGASETQYF
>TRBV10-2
CASRSADREKTQYF
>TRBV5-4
CASSPGGTSYEQYF
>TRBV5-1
CASGGDPGGYGYTF
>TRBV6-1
CASSEALGQLYEQYF
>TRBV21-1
CASSRGQVTGELFF
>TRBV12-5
CASGLVRVPDTQYF
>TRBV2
CASSGTSGQGEQYF